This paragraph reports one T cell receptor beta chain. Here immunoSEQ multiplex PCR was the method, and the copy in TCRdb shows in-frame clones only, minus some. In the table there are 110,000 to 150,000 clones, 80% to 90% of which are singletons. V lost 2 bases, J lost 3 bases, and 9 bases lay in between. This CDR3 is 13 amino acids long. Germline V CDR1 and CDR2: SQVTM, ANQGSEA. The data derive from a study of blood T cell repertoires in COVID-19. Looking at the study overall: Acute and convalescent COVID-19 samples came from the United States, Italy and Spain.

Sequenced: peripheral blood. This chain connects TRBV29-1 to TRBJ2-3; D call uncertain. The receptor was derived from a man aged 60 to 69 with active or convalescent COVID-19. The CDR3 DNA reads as TGCAGCGTTGAAAGGCAGAGGACAGATACGCAGTATTTT. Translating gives CSVERQRTDTQYF.